This T cell receptor beta chain comes out of a study of shared clonotypes between healthy human individuals. Each cell subset's genomic DNA was divided evenly among several immunoSEQ plates. Per the study methods: Filtering differed since immunoSEQ provided only junctions, with no quality scores. Data came from immunoSEQ multiplex PCR; TCRdb stores just in-frame clones and leaves some out. D and trimming come from the DNA, and the V and J calls and clone size come from that table. The sample lists about 2.4 million clones; roughly 93% were seen once. The clonotype was recovered from a man aged 18 to 29 in good health. Some clones in this sample may be carry-over from other donors' samples. Sample: naive CD4+ T cells from PBMCs. Noted subset: CD45RA+ positively selected.

The CDR3 loop reads CASSLAPVNTIYF. As DNA, the CDR3 is TGTGCCAGCAGCTTAGCCCCCGTAAACACCATATATTTT. J is TRBJ1-3 and V is TRBV7-2; D remains ambiguous. V gave up 0 bases and J gave up 6 bases, with 6 bases separating them. This CDR3 contains 13 residues. Germline V gene lookup returns CDR1 SGHTA and CDR2 FQGNSA. Full variable domain (missing parts from reference TRBV7-2 and TRBJ1-3): GAGVSQSPSNKVTEKGKDVELRCDPISGHTALYWYRQSLGQGLEFLIYFQGNSAPDKSGLPSDRFSAERTGGSVSTLTIQRTQQEDSAVYLCASSLAPVNTIYFGEGSWLTVV.